This T cell receptor beta chain was identified in a study of T cells after posttransplantation cyclophosphamide. TCRdb's copy holds only in-frame clones and misses some; the assay was immunoSEQ multiplex PCR. The sample holds tens of thousands of clones, and no clone turns up only once. CDR3 length: 18 residues. V was trimmed by 2 bases and J by 0 bases, leaving 17 bases between them. CDR1 SGDLS and CDR2 YYNGEE come from the germline V gene. The related graft donor's blood sample was taken on the day of bone marrow donation. This clone was counted at least ten times. Its antigen is unknown. Study findings and constraints: Recipient CMV seropositivity and CMV reactivation strongly tracked TRB clonality. Later blood repertoires were often dominated by clones from the donor CD8+ memory compartment. Tissue-infiltrating T cells from skin or gut overlapped little with blood T cells.

The chain joins TRBV9 to TRBJ2-2; D uncertain. This TCR was recovered from a woman between 55 and 75 years old in good health, CMV-negative, and a related stem cell transplant donor. Source material: PBMCs. The CDR3 reads CASSVSSPGFSNTGELFF. The CDR3 DNA sequence: TGTGCCAGCAGCGTTTCGAGCCCCGGGTTCTCGAACACCGGGGAGCTGTTTTTT.